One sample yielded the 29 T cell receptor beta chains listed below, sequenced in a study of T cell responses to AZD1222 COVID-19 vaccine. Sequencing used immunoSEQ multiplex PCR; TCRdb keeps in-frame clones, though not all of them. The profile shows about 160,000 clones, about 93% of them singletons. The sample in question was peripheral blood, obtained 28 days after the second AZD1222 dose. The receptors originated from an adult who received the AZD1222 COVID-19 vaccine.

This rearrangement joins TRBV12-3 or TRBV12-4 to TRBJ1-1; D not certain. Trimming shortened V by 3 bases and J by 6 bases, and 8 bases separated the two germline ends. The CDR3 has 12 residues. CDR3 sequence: CASSLMGSEAFF. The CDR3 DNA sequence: TGTGCCAGCAGTTTGATGGGGTCTGAAGCTTTCTTT.

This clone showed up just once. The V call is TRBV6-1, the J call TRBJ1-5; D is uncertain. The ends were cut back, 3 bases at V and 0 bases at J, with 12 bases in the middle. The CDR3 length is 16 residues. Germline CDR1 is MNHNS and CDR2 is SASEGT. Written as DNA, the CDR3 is TGTGCCAGCAGTGAGGTGAGGGTTGTTAGCAATCAGCCCCAGCATTTT. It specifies CASSEVRVVSNQPQHF.

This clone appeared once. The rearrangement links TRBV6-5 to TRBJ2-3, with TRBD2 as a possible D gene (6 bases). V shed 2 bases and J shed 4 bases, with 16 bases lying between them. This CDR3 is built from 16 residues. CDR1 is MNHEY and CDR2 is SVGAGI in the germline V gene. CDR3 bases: TGTGCCAGCAGTTACGTAGGCAGCCCGGGGGCAGATACGCAGTATTTT. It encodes CASSYVGSPGADTQYF.

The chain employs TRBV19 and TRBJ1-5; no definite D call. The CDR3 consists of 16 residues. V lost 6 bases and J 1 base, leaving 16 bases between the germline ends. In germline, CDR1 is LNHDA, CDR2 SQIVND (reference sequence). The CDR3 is CASRLNGYGSNQPQHF. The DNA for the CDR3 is TGTGCCAGTAGACTGAATGGGTATGGGAGCAATCAGCCCCAGCATTTT.

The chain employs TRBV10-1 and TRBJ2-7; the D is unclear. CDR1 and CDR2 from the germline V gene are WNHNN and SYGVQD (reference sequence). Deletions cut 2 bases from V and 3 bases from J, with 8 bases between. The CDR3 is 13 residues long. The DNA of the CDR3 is TGCGCCAGCAGTGAGGTGATGGGCTACGAGCAGTACTTC. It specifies CASSEVMGYEQYF.

The CDR3 DNA follows: TGTGCCTGGAGGCGGGACGATCCCAATGAGCAGTTCTTC. It is translated as CAWRRDDPNEQFF. This chain uses TRBV30 with TRBJ2-1, with a weak D call TRBD2 (6 bases). The CDR3 spans 13 residues. The ends were cut back, 3 bases at V and 6 bases at J, with 12 bases in the middle. Germline-derived CDR1 and CDR2 are GTSNPN and SVGIG (reference sequence).

The CDR3 coding sequence is TGTGCCAGCAGGCGACTAGCGGGATCGCACGAGCAGTACTTC. Translating gives CASRRLAGSHEQYF. V gene TRBV6-5 combines with J gene TRBJ2-7; TRBD2 aligns across 11 bases. Trimming at V came to 6 bases and at J to 5 bases, leaving 6 bases not matched to a gene. The CDR3 is 14 amino acids. Germline-derived CDR1 and CDR2 are MNHEY and SVGAGI.

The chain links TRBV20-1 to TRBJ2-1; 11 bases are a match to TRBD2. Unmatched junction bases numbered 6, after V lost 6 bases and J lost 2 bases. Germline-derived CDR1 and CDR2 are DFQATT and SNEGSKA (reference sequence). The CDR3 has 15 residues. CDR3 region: CSASGSGRAYNEQFF. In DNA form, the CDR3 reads TGCAGTGCCAGTGGTAGCGGGAGGGCCTACAATGAGCAGTTCTTC.

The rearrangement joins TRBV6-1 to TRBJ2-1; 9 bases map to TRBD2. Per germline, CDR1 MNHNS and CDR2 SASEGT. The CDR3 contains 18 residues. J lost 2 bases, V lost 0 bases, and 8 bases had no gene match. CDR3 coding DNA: TGTGCCAGCAGTGAAGCAGACGGAGCGGGAGGCGCCTACAATGAGCAGTTCTTC. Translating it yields CASSEADGAGGAYNEQFF.

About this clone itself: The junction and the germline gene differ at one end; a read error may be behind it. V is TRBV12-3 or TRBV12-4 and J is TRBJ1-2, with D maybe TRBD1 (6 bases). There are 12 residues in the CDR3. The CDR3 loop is CASSLQTGSYYF. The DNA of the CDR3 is TGTGCCAGCAGTTTACAAACAGGGTCTTACTACTTC.

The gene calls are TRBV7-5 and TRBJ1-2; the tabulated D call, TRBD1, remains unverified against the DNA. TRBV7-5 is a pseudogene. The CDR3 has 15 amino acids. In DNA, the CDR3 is TGTGTCAGAAGCCCACGACAGGAACCCCTGGGGGGCTACACCTTC. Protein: CVRSPRQEPLGGYTF.

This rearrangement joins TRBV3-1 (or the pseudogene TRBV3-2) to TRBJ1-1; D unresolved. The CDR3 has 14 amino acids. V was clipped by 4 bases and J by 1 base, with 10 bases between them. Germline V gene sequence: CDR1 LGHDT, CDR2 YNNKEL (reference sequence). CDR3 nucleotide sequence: TGTGCCAGCAGCCTCCTGAGGACGAACACTGAAGCTTTCTTT. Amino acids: CASSLLRTNTEAFF.

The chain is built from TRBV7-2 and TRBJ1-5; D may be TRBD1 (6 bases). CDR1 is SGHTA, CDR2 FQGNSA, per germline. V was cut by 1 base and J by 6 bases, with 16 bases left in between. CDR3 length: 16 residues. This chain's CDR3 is CASSLEGGGRRQPQHF. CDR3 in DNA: TGTGCCAGCAGCTTAGAAGGAGGGGGTAGGCGTCAGCCCCAGCATTTT.

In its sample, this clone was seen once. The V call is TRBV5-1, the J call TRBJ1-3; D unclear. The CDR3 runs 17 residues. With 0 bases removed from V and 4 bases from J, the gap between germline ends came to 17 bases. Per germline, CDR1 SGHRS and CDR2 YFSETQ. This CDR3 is CASSLELGGAGGNTIYF. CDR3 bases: TGCGCCAGCAGCTTGGAACTTGGCGGCGCGGGAGGAAACACCATATATTTT.

CDR3 protein: CASSAWGGGDEQYF. CDR3 in DNA: TGTGCCAGCAGCGCATGGGGCGGGGGCGACGAGCAGTACTTC. The gene calls are TRBV9 and TRBJ2-7; tentatively, D is TRBD2 (7 bases). The CDR3 contains 14 residues. CDR1 SGDLS and CDR2 YYNGEE come from the germline V gene. Deletions cut 3 bases from V and 5 bases from J, with 15 bases between. The entire variable domain, with the rest obtained from reference TRBV9 and TRBJ2-7, is as follows: DSGVTQTPKHLITATGQRVTLRCSPRSGDLSVYWYQQSLDQGLQFLIQYYNGEERAKGNILERFSAQQFPDLHSELNLSSLELGDSALYFCASSAWGGGDEQYFGPGTRLTVT.

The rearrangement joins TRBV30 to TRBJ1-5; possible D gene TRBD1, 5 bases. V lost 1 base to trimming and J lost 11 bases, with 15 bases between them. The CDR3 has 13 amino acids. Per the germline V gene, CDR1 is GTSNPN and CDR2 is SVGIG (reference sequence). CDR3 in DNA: TGTGCCTGGAGTGGGATAACCGGGGGGACCCAGCATTTT. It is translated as CAWSGITGGTQHF.

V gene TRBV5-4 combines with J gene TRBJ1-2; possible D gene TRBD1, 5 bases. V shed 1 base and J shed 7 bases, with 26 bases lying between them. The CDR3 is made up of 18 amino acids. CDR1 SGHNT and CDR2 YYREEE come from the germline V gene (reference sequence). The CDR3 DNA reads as TGTGCCAGCAGCTTGCGGTGGCAGGGTCTTCCGGCAACTGGTGGCTACACCTTC. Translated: CASSLRWQGLPATGGYTF.

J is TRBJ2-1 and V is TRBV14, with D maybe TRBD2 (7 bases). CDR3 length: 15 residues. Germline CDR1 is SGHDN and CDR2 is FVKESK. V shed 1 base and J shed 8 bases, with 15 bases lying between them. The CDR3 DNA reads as TGTGCCAGCAGCCAAGGAGCGGGACAAACCCATGAGCAGTTCTTC. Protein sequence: CASSQGAGQTHEQFF.

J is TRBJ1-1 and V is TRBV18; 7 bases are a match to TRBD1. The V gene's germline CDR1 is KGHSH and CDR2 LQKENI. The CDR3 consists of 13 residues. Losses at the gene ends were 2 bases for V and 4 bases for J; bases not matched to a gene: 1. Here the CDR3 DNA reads TGTGCCAGCTCACCAAGGGACAGCACTGAAGCTTTCTTT. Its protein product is CASSPRDSTEAFF.

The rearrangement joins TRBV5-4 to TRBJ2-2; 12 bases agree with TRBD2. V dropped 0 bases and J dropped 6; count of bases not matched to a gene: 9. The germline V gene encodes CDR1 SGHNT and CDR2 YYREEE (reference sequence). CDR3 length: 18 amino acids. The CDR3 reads CASSLAGLAGMKAGELFF. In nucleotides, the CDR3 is TGTGCCAGCAGCTTGGCCGGACTAGCGGGAATGAAAGCCGGGGAGCTGTTTTTT.

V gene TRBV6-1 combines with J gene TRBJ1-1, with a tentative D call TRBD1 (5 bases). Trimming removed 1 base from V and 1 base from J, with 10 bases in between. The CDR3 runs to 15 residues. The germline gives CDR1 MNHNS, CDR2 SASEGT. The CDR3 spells CASSEVGVTNTEAFF. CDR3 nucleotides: TGTGCCAGCAGTGAAGTGGGGGTGACGAACACTGAAGCTTTCTTT.

In DNA, the CDR3 is TGCAGCGTTGGGGGGCAGCCCAATCAGCCCCAGCATTTT. Its translation: CSVGGQPNQPQHF. J is TRBJ1-5 and V is TRBV29-1; D is possibly TRBD1 (6 bases). The CDR3 length is 13 residues. V was cut by 4 bases and J by 3 bases, with 10 bases left in between. CDR1 SQVTM and CDR2 ANQGSEA come from the germline V gene.

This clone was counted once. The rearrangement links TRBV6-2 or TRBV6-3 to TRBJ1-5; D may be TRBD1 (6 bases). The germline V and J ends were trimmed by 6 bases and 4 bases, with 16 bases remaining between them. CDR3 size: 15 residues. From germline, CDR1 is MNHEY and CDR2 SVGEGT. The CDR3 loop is CASRPPGGPNQPQHF. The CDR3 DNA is TGTGCCAGCAGACCTCCTGGGGGGCCTAATCAGCCCCAGCATTTT.

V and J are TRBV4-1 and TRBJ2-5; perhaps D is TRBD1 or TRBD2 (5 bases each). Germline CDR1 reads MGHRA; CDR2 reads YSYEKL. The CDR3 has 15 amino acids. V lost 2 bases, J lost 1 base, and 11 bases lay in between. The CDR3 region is CASSQLGTAQETQYF. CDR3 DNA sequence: TGCGCCAGCAGCCAACTTGGGACGGCCCAAGAGACCCAGTACTTC.

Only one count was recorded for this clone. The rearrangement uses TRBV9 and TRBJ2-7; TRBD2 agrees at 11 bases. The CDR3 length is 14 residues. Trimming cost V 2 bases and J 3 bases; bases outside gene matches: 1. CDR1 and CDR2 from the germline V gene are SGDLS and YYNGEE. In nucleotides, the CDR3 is TGTGCCAGCAGCGTTACTAGCGGGAGCTACGAGCAGTACTTC. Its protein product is CASSVTSGSYEQYF.

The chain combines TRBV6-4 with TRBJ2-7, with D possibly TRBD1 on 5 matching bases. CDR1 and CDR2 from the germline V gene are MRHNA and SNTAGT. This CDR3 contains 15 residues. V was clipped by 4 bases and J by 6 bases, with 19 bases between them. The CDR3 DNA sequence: TGTGCCAGCAGTGCCGATGGGTCAGGGTTCTCCGAGCAGTACTTC. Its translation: CASSADGSGFSEQYF.

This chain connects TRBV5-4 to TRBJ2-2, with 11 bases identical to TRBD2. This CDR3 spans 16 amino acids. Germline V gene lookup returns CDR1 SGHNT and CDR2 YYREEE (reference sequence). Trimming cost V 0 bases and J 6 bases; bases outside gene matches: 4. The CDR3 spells CASSLGTSGRAGELFF. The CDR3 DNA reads TGTGCCAGCAGCTTGGGTACTAGCGGGAGAGCCGGGGAGCTGTTTTTT.

The CDR3 reads CASSVQGGLRGYGYTF. The CDR3 DNA is TGTGCCAGCAGTGTACAAGGAGGCCTCCGTGGCTATGGCTACACCTTC. This chain links TRBV6-4 with TRBJ1-2; D gene unclear. This CDR3 has 16 residues. The germline V gene has CDR1 MRHNA and CDR2 SNTAGT. V lost 4 bases and J 4 bases, leaving 19 bases between the germline ends.

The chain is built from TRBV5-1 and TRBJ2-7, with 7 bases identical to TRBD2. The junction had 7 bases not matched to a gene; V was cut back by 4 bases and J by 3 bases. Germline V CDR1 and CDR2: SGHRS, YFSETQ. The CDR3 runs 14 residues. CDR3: CASSEEAGVYEQYF. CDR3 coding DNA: TGCGCCAGCAGCGAGGAGGCGGGAGTCTACGAGCAGTACTTC. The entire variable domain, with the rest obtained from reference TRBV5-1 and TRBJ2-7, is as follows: KAGVTQTPRYLIKTRGQQVTLSCSPISGHRSVSWYQQTPGQGLQFLFEYFSETQRNKGNFPGRFSGRQFSNSRSEMNVSTLELGDSALYLCASSEEAGVYEQYFGPGTRLTVT.